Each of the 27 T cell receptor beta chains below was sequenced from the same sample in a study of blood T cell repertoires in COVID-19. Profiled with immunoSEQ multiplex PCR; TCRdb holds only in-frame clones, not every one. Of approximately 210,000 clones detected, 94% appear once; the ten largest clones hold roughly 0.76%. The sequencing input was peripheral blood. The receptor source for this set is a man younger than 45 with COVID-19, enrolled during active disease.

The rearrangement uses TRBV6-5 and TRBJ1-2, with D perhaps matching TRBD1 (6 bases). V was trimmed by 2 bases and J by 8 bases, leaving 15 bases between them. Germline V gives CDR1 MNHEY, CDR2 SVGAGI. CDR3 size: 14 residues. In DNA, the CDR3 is TGTGCCAGCAGTTACAGGGGGAATCGTGAGGGCTACACCTTC. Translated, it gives CASSYRGNREGYTF.

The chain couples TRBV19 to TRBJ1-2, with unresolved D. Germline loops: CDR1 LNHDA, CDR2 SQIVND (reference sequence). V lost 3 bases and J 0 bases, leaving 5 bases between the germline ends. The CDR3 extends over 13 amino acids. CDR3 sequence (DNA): TGTGCCAGTAGTATTTCAGCTAACTATGGCTACACCTTC. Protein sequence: CASSISANYGYTF.

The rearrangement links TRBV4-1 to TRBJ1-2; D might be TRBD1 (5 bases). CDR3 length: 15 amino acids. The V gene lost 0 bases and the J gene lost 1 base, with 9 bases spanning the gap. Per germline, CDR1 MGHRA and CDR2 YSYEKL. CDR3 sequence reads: CASSQDPGNNYGYTF. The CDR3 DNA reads TGCGCCAGCAGCCAAGATCCAGGGAATAACTATGGCTACACCTTC.

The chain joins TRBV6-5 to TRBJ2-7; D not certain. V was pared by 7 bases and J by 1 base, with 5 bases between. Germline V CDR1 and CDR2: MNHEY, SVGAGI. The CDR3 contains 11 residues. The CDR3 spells CASTVSYEQYF. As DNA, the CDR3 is TGTGCCAGCACGGTTTCCTACGAGCAGTACTTC.

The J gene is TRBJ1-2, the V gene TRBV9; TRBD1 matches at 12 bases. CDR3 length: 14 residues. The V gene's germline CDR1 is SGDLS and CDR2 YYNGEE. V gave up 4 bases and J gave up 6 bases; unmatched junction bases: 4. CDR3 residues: CASSPGQGAHGYTF. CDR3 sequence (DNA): TGTGCCAGCAGCCCGGGACAGGGGGCTCATGGCTACACCTTC. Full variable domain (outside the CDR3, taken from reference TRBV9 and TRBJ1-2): DSGVTQTPKHLITATGQRVTLRCSPRSGDLSVYWYQQSLDQGLQFLIQYYNGEERAKGNILERFSAQQFPDLHSELNLSSLELGDSALYFCASSPGQGAHGYTFGSGTRLTVV.

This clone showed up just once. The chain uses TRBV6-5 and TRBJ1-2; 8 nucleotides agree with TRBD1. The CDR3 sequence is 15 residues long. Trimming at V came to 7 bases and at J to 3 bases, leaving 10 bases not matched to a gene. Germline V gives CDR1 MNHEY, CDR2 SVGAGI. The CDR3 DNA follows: TGTGCCAGCAAATCCACAGGGGGTCCATACTATGGCTACACCTTC. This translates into CASKSTGGPYYGYTF.

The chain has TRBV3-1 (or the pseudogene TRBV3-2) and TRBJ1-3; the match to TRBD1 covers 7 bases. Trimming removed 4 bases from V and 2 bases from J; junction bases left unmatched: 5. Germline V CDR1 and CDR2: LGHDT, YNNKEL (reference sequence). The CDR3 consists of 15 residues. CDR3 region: CASSPGQNAGNTIYF. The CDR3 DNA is TGTGCCAGCAGCCCGGGACAGAACGCTGGAAACACCATATATTTT.

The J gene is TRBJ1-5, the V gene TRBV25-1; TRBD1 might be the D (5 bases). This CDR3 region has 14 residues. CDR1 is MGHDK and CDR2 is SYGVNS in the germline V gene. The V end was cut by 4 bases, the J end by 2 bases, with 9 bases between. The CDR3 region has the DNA TGTGCCAGCAGTGGAGCGGGGGGCAATCAGCCCCAGCATTTT. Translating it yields CASSGAGGNQPQHF.

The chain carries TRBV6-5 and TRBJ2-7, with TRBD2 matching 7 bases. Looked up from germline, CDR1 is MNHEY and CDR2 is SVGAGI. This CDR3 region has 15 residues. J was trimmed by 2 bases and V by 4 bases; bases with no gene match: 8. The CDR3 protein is CASSSLGEGTYEQYF. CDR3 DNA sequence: TGTGCCAGCAGTTCCCTCGGGGAGGGGACCTACGAGCAGTACTTC.

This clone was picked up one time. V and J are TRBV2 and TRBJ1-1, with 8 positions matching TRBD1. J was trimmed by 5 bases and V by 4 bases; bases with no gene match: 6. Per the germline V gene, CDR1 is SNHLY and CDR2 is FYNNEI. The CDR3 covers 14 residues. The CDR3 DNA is TGTGCCAGCAGTGTACAGGGGGGTAGGACTGAAGCTTTCTTT. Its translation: CASSVQGGRTEAFF.

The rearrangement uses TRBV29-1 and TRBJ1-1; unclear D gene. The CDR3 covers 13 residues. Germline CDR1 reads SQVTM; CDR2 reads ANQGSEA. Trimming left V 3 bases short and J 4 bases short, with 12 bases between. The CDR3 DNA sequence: TGCAGCGTTGAGGAGGGCGGGAGCACTGAAGCTTTCTTT. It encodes CSVEEGGSTEAFF.

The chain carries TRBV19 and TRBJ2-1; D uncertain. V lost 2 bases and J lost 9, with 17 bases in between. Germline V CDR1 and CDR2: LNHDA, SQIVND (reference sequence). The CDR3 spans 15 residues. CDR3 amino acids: CASSISRDSPSEQFF. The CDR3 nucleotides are TGTGCCAGTAGTATATCCCGAGACTCGCCCAGTGAGCAGTTCTTC.

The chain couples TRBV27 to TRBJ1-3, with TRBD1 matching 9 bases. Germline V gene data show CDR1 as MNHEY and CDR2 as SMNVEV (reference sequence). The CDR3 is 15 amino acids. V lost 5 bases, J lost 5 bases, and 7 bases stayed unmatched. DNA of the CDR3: TGTGCCAGCAGTGTAAGGGGACAGGGAAGAAACACCATATATTTT. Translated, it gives CASSVRGQGRNTIYF.

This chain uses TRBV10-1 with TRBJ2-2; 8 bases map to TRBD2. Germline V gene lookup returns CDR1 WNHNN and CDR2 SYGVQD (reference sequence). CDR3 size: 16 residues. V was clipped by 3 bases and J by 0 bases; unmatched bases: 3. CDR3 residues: CASSEGAGANTGELFF. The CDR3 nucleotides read TGCGCCAGCAGTGAAGGAGCGGGGGCGAACACCGGGGAGCTGTTTTTT.

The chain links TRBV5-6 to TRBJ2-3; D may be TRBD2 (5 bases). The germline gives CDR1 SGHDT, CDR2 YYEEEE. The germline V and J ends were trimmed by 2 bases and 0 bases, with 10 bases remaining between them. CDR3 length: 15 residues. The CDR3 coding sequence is TGTGCCAGCAGCTTTCTTCCGGGGAGCACAGATACGCAGTATTTT. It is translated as CASSFLPGSTDTQYF.

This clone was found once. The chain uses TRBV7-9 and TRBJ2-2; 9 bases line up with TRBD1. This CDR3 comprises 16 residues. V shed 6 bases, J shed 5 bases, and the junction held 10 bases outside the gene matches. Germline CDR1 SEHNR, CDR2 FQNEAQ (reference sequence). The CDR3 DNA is TGTGCCAGCAGAGATACGGGACAGGGATTGACCGGGGAGCTGTTTTTT. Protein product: CASRDTGQGLTGELFF.

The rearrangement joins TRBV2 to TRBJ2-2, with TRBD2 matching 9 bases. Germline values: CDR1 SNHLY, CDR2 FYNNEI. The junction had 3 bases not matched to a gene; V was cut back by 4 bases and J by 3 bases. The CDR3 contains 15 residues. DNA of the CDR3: TGTGCCAGCAGTGGGGTAGCGGGGGACACCGGGGAGCTGTTTTTT. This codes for CASSGVAGDTGELFF.

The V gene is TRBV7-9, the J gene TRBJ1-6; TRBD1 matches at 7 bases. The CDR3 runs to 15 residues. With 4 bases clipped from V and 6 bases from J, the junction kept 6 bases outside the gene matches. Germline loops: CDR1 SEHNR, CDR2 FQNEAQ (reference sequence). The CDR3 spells CASSYPGQPNSPLHF. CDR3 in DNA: TGTGCCAGCAGCTACCCGGGACAGCCTAATTCACCCCTCCACTTT.

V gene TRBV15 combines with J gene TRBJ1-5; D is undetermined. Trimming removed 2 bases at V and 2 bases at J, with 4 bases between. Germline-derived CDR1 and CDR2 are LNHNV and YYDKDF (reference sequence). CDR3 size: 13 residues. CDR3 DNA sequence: TGTGCCACCAGCAGACGAGGCAATCAGCCCCAGCATTTT. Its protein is CATSRRGNQPQHF.

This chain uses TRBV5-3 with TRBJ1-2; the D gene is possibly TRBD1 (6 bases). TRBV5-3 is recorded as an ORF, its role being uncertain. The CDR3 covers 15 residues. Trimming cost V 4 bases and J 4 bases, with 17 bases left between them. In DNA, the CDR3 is TGTGCCAGAAGCCCCCCGGACAGAAGGTTCTATGGCTACACCTTC. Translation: CARSPPDRRFYGYTF.

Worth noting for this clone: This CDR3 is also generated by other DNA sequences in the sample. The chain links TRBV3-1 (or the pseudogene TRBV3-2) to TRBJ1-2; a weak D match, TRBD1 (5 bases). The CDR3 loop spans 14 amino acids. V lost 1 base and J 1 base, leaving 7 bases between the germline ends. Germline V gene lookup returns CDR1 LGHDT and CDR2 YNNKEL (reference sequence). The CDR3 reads CASSQGGSNYGYTF. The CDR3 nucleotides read TGTGCCAGCAGCCAAGGGGGCAGTAACTATGGCTACACCTTC.

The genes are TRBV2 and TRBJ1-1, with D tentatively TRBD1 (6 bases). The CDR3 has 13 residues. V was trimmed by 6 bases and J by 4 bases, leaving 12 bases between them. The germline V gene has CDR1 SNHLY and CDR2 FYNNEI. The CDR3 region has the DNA TGTGCCAGCAGCTACAGGGCGGGCACTGAAGCTTTCTTT. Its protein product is CASSYRAGTEAFF.

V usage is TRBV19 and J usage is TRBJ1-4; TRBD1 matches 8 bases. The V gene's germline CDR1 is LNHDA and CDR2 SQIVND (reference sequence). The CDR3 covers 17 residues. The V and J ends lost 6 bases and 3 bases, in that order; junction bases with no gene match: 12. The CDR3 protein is CASSGQGVRGPNEKLFF. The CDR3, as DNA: TGTGCCAGTAGCGGACAGGGCGTCCGTGGGCCTAATGAAAAACTGTTTTTT.

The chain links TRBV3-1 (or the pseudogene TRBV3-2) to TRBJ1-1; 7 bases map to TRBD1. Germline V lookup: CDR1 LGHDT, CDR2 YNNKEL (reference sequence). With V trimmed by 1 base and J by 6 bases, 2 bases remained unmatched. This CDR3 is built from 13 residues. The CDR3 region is CASSQGDRAEAFF. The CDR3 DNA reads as TGTGCCAGCAGCCAAGGAGACAGGGCTGAAGCTTTCTTT.

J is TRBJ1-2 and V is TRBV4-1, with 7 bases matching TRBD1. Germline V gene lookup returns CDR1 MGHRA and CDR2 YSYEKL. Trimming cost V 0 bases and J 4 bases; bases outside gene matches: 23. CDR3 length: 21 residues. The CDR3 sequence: CASSQDPFATAEGASGYGYTF. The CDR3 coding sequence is TGCGCCAGCAGCCAAGATCCTTTCGCTACGGCGGAGGGGGCGAGTGGCTATGGCTACACCTTC.

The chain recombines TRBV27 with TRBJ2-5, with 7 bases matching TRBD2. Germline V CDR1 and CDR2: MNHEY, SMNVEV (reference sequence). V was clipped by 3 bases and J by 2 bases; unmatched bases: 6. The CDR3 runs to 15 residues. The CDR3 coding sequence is TGTGCCAGCAGTTTTAGGGCTAGCGGACAAGAGACCCAGTACTTC. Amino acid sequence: CASSFRASGQETQYF.

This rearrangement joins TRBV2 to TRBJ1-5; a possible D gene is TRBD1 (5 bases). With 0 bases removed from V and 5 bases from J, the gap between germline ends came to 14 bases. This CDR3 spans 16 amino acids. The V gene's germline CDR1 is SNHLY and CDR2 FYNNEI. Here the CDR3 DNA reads TGTGCCAGCAGTGAAGCGCTGGCTGGGGCAGATCAGCCCCAGCATTTT. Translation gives CASSEALAGADQPQHF.